This T cell receptor (beta chain) was captured by sequencing in a study of CD8 T cells in ankylosing spondylitis. Germline V gene data show CDR1 as SQVTM and CDR2 as ANQGSEA. V lost 7 bases and J lost 2, with 15 bases in between. This CDR3 comprises 13 residues. Molecular-barcoded quantitative 5'-RACE produced these TCR beta libraries. TCRdb reprocessed the 5' RACE reads via MiXCR and lists one record per CDR3 protein. The table lists roughly 240,000 distinct CDR3 sequences, roughly a third of them singletons. The sequencing input was blood, either unsorted or a sorted T cell fraction (not recorded which). The rearrangement joins TRBV29-1 to TRBJ2-7, with TRBD1 as a possible D gene (6 bases). The clonotype originates from a male donor with ankylosing spondylitis or in good health (not recorded which). Here the CDR3 reads CSGLDSLTYEQYF. Here the CDR3 DNA reads TGCAGCGGACTGGACAGCTTAACCTACGAGCAGTACTTC.